One sample yielded the 3 T cell receptor beta chains listed below, sequenced in a study of control samples from healthy donors and cancer patients. Using immunoSEQ multiplex PCR, the repertoire was profiled, and TCRdb retains in-frame clones only, with some absent. Here the sample spans about 68,000 clones, under 85% being singletons. Specimen: blood. The receptors were sampled from a man between 60 and 75 years old in good health.

This sequence joins TRBV18 and TRBJ1-1; D is ambiguous. The V end was cut by 5 bases, the J end by 2 bases, with 15 bases between. The CDR3 loop spans 15 amino acids. Germline CDR1 and CDR2: KGHSH and LQKENI. The CDR3 sequence is CASSSGSSANTEAFF. DNA for the CDR3: TGTGCCAGCTCATCAGGTTCAAGCGCTAACACTGAAGCTTTCTTT.

A few counts support this clone. The CDR3 is CASSPVGQNTEAFF. The DNA for the CDR3 is TGTGCCAGCAGCCCCGTTGGACAGAACACTGAAGCTTTCTTT. The V call is TRBV7-8, the J call TRBJ1-1; a weak D match, TRBD1 (5 bases). Between the trimmed V and J ends, which lost 5 bases and 1 base, there was a span of 11 bases. Germline values: CDR1 SGHVS, CDR2 FQNEAQ. The CDR3 contains 14 residues.

CDR3 residues: CATSGTETSEQFF. Written as DNA, the CDR3 is TGTGCCACCAGCGGGACCGAGACTAGTGAGCAGTTCTTC. This chain links TRBV24-1 with TRBJ2-1; a weak D match, TRBD2 (6 bases). The CDR3 runs 13 residues. Trimming left V 7 bases short and J 9 bases short, with 15 bases between. Germline V gene data show CDR1 as KGHDR and CDR2 as SFDVKD.